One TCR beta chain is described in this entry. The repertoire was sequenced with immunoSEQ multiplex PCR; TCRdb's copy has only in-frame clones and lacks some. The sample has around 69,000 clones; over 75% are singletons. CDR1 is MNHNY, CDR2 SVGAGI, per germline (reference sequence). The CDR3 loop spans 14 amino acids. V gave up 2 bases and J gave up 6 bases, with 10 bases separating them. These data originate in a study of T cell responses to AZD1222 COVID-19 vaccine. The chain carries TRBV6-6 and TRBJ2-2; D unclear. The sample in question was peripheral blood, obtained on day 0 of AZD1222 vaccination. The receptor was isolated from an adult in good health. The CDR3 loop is CASSYDLPAGELFF. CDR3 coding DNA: TGTGCCAGCAGTTACGACCTACCGGCCGGGGAGCTGTTTTTT.